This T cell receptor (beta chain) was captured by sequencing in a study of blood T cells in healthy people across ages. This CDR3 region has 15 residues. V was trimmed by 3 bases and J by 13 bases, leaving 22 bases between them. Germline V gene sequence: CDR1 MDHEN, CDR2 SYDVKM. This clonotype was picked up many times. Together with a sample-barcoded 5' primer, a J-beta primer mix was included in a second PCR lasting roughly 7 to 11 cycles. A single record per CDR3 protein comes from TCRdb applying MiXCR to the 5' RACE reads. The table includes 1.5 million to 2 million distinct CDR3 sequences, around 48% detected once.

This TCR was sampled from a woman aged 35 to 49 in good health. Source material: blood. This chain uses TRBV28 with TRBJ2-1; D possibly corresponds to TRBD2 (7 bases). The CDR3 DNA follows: TGTGCCAGCAGTTTCTCGGGGGCGAGCGGGGAGGTACAGTTCTTC. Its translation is CASSFSGASGEVQFF.